A single sample is the source of the 26 T cell receptor beta chains below, sequenced in a study of blood T cell repertoires in COVID-19. Generated by immunoSEQ multiplex PCR, the TCRdb table keeps only in-frame clones and is missing some. The sample shows tens of thousands of clones, around 85% of them seen only once. Sequencing was performed on peripheral blood. The receptor set was obtained from a man in his sixties with acute or convalescent COVID-19.

This chain joins TRBV15 and TRBJ2-2, with D unclear. Germline lookup yields CDR1 LNHNV and CDR2 YYDKDF (reference sequence). This CDR3 region has 13 residues. V lost 0 bases, J lost 5 bases, and 4 bases lay in between. The CDR3 DNA reads TGTGCCACCAGCAGAGATCTTACCGGGGAGCTGTTTTTT. Amino acid sequence: CATSRDLTGELFF.

The V gene is TRBV28, the J gene TRBJ1-1; D is uncertain. The germline gives CDR1 MDHEN, CDR2 SYDVKM. The germline V and J ends were trimmed by 3 bases and 4 bases, with 6 bases remaining between them. The CDR3 sequence is 12 residues long. The CDR3 region has the DNA TGTGCCAGCAGTTTCCGCGCCACTGAAGCTTTCTTT. Its translation: CASSFRATEAFF. Filled out from reference TRBV28 and TRBJ1-1, the complete variable domain reads DVKVTQSSRYLVKRTGEKVFLECVQDMDHENMFWYRQDPGLGLRLIYFSYDVKMKEKGDIPEGYSVSREKKERFSLILESASTNQTSMYLCASSFRATEAFFGQGTRLTVV.

The V and J genes are TRBV7-2 and TRBJ1-3; D remains unclear. V lost 4 bases and J 4 bases, leaving 20 bases between the germline ends. This CDR3 contains 17 residues. Germline V lookup: CDR1 SGHTA, CDR2 FQGNSA. CDR3 sequence (DNA): TGTGCCAGCAGCTCTTACGCGGGCCCCCTGAGGGGAAACACCATATATTTT. Residues: CASSSYAGPLRGNTIYF.

The rearrangement joins TRBV19 to TRBJ1-2; D is undetermined. The CDR3 totals 15 residues. CDR1 and CDR2 (germline): LNHDA, SQIVND (reference sequence). Deletions cut 5 bases from V and 0 bases from J, with 13 bases between. CDR3 protein: CASSPSGTTNYGYTF. CDR3 nucleotides: TGTGCCAGTAGTCCCTCGGGAACTACTAACTATGGCTACACCTTC.

The chain recombines TRBV15 with TRBJ2-7; a weak D match, TRBD1 (5 bases). Germline CDR1 is LNHNV and CDR2 is YYDKDF (reference sequence). CDR3 length equals 16 residues. V was trimmed by 5 bases and J by 0 bases, leaving 17 bases between them. The CDR3 region is CATSSGQRAISYEQYF. CDR3 DNA: TGTGCCACCAGCTCCGGACAACGGGCTATCTCCTACGAGCAGTACTTC.

CDR3 amino acids: CASSYNPAGGTDTQYF. Here the CDR3 DNA reads TGTGCCAGCAGTTACAATCCAGCGGGAGGAACAGATACGCAGTATTTT. The chain employs TRBV6-5 and TRBJ2-3, with 9 bases aligning to TRBD2. CDR1 and CDR2 from the germline V gene are MNHEY and SVGAGI. V was pared by 2 bases and J by 3 bases, with 6 bases of the junction left unmatched. The CDR3 extends over 16 amino acids.

This chain connects TRBV28 to TRBJ1-4, with D possibly being TRBD1 (5 bases). V lost 5 bases, J lost 7 bases, and 17 bases lay in between. The CDR3 is 15 residues long. CDR1 and CDR2 (germline): MDHEN, SYDVKM. CDR3 DNA sequence: TGTGCCAGCAGTCCCGGAGGAGGGGCTGGTGAAAAACTGTTTTTT. Its protein product is CASSPGGGAGEKLFF.

This clone was detected only a few times. This chain's CDR3 is CASSSLGAGNTIYF. The CDR3 nucleotides read TGTGCCAGCAGCTCTCTAGGGGCTGGAAACACCATATATTTT. The chain uses TRBV7-2 and TRBJ1-3, with D possibly matching TRBD1 (5 bases). CDR1 and CDR2 (germline): SGHTA, FQGNSA. The CDR3 sequence is 14 residues long. The V end was cut by 4 bases, the J end by 2 bases, with 9 bases between.

This clone occurred once. The genes are TRBV7-2 and TRBJ2-7; TRBD1 is a possible D gene (7 bases). The V end lost 5 bases, the J end lost 5 bases, and 16 bases lay between the germline ends. Germline-derived CDR1 and CDR2 are SGHTA and FQGNSA. CDR3 length equals 14 residues. CDR3 sequence (DNA): TGTGCCAGCAGCAACGGAGGGGGCAGGGACGAGCAGTACTTC. Protein: CASSNGGGRDEQYF.

The genes are TRBV11-2 and TRBJ2-7; no firm D call. CDR3 length: 11 amino acids. Germline CDR1 SGHAT, CDR2 FQNNGV. Trimming pared 7 bases from V and 5 bases from J, leaving 9 bases between. Here the CDR3 reads CASTGTHEQYF. The CDR3 DNA reads as TGTGCCAGCACCGGTACCCACGAGCAGTACTTC.

This sequence joins TRBV4-1 and TRBJ2-1; 10 bases are a match to TRBD2. The J segment lost 4 bases and the V segment lost 4 bases, leaving 7 bases of the junction unmatched. Germline CDR1 and CDR2: MGHRA and YSYEKL. The CDR3 contains 16 residues. CDR3 nucleotide sequence: TGCGCCAGCAGCCTCTCCCCTAGCGGGAGTTACAATGAGCAGTTCTTC. Its protein is CASSLSPSGSYNEQFF.

The chain links TRBV5-3 to TRBJ1-1, with 7 bases matching TRBD1. TRBV5-3 is identified as an open reading frame with a role that is uncertain. Trimming removed 0 bases from V and 5 bases from J; junction bases left unmatched: 4. The CDR3 has 14 residues. Here the CDR3 DNA reads TGTGCCAGAAGCTTGGGTGCAGGGGGGACTGAAGCTTTCTTT. This gives the protein CARSLGAGGTEAFF.

J is TRBJ2-5 and V is TRBV19, with no clear D. The CDR3 loop spans 12 amino acids. The germline V and J ends were trimmed by 3 bases and 6 bases, with 8 bases remaining between them. From germline, CDR1 is LNHDA and CDR2 SQIVND (reference sequence). CDR3 residues: CASSMPQQTQYF. The DNA of the CDR3 is TGTGCCAGTAGTATGCCACAGCAGACCCAGTACTTC.

The rearrangement joins TRBV4-3 to TRBJ1-1; maybe TRBD1 (5 bases). Germline CDR1 reads LGHNA; CDR2 reads YSLEER. The CDR3 is 13 residues long. V was pared by 4 bases and J by 5 bases, with 11 bases between. CDR3 sequence: CASSRGVRTEAFF. The CDR3 DNA is TGCGCCAGCAGCCGGGGGGTGCGGACTGAAGCTTTCTTT.

V and J are TRBV18 and TRBJ2-7; D ambiguous. The germline V gene has CDR1 KGHSH and CDR2 LQKENI. Trimming left V 5 bases short and J 0 bases short, with 8 bases between. The CDR3 has 13 residues. Written as DNA, the CDR3 is TGTGCCAGCTCAAGAACAGTCTCCTACGAGCAGTACTTC. Translation gives CASSRTVSYEQYF.

The CDR3 loop reads CASSFLGGQETQYF. The CDR3 DNA is TGTGCCAGCAGTTTCCTGGGGGGTCAAGAGACCCAGTACTTC. The gene calls are TRBV2 and TRBJ2-5; TRBD2 is a possible D gene (6 bases). V gave up 5 bases and J gave up 2 bases, with 12 bases separating them. CDR1 SNHLY and CDR2 FYNNEI come from the germline V gene. The CDR3 length is 14 residues.

The genes are TRBV5-1 and TRBJ1-2; tentatively, D is TRBD1 (5 bases). The CDR3 covers 13 residues. V dropped 2 bases and J dropped 8 bases, with 13 bases sitting between them. The germline gives CDR1 SGHRS, CDR2 YFSETQ. The CDR3 loop reads CASSFDGRGGYTF. As DNA, the CDR3 is TGCGCCAGCAGCTTCGACGGGAGGGGAGGCTACACCTTC.

This clone showed up just once. The chain has TRBV5-5 and TRBJ2-7; weak D call: TRBD1 (6 bases). CDR3 size: 14 residues. Germline-derived CDR1 and CDR2 are SGHKS and YYEKEE (reference sequence). Deletions cut 6 bases from V and 6 bases from J, with 19 bases between. The CDR3 spells CASIIGGFEGEQYF. The CDR3 DNA is TGTGCCAGCATCATAGGGGGTTTTGAAGGCGAGCAGTACTTC.

V usage is TRBV7-2 and J usage is TRBJ2-3; TRBD2 aligns across 7 bases. V shed 1 base and J 7 bases; nucleotides not matched to a gene: 2. This CDR3 contains 13 residues. Germline CDR1 is SGHTA and CDR2 is FQGNSA. CDR3 bases: TGTGCCAGCAGCTTAGACGGGAGGAATACGCAGTATTTT. Protein: CASSLDGRNTQYF. The full variable domain, with the rest looked up from reference TRBV7-2 and TRBJ2-3, is GAGVSQSPSNKVTEKGKDVELRCDPISGHTALYWYRQSLGQGLEFLIYFQGNSAPDKSGLPSDRFSAERTGGSVSTLTIQRTQQEDSAVYLCASSLDGRNTQYFGPGTRLTVL.

The V and J genes are TRBV5-1 and TRBJ1-3; 7 bases are a match to TRBD1. The V and J ends lost 4 bases and 8 bases, in that order; junction bases with no gene match: 9. This CDR3 spans 14 amino acids. Germline lookup yields CDR1 SGHRS and CDR2 YFSETQ. The CDR3 DNA reads TGCGCCAGCAGCGACGGGACAGCCACCGACACCATATATTTT. This codes for CASSDGTATDTIYF.

The chain is built from TRBV5-1 and TRBJ2-7, with D possibly TRBD1 on 6 matching bases. Looked up from germline, CDR1 is SGHRS and CDR2 is YFSETQ. CDR3 length: 13 amino acids. V shed 4 bases and J shed 0 bases, with 8 bases lying between them. The CDR3 coding sequence is TGCGCCAGCAGCGGGGACAACTCCTACGAGCAGTACTTC. Residues: CASSGDNSYEQYF.

This clone has only one observation. V gene TRBV28 combines with J gene TRBJ2-3; D gene ambiguous. The germline V gene has CDR1 MDHEN and CDR2 SYDVKM. V was shortened by 2 bases and J by 0 bases, with 3 bases between the two germline ends. CDR3 length equals 13 residues. CDR3 sequence reads: CASSLPSTDTQYF. CDR3 nucleotides: TGTGCCAGCAGTTTACCAAGCACAGATACGCAGTATTTT.

This sequence joins TRBV10-3 and TRBJ1-2; possibly TRBD1 for D (5 bases). The CDR3 loop spans 12 amino acids. V shed 4 bases and J shed 3 bases, with 6 bases lying between them. Per the germline V gene, CDR1 is ENHRY and CDR2 is SYGVKD. CDR3 sequence (DNA): TGTGCCATCAGTGCCAGGGACTATGGCTACACCTTC. Translating it yields CAISARDYGYTF.

The chain uses TRBV12-3 or TRBV12-4 and TRBJ2-7; TRBD2 matches at 7 bases. Trimming removed 3 bases from V and 9 bases from J; junction bases left unmatched: 2. The CDR3 has 11 residues. The CDR3 loop reads CASSFSGGQYF. CDR3 coding DNA: TGTGCCAGCAGTTTTTCGGGAGGGCAGTACTTC.

The rearrangement uses TRBV7-2 and TRBJ2-2; 9 nucleotides match TRBD2. The trim removed 3 bases at V and 9 bases at J, leaving 11 bases unmatched. Germline values: CDR1 SGHTA, CDR2 FQGNSA. The CDR3 runs 16 residues. This CDR3 reads CASSFGGSGSGWELFF. The CDR3 coding sequence is TGTGCCAGCAGCTTCGGGGGTAGCGGGAGCGGGTGGGAGCTGTTTTTT. The whole variable domain, filled in from reference TRBV7-2 and TRBJ2-2, reads GAGVSQSPSNKVTEKGKDVELRCDPISGHTALYWYRQSLGQGLEFLIYFQGNSAPDKSGLPSDRFSAERTGGSVSTLTIQRTQQEDSAVYLCASSFGGSGSGWELFFGEGSRLTVL.

The CDR3 reads CASRAGSLGNQPQHF. The CDR3 nucleotides are TGTGCCAGCAGAGCAGGATCCCTGGGCAATCAGCCCCAGCATTTT. V gene TRBV27 combines with J gene TRBJ1-5, with D unclear. Germline V gene lookup returns CDR1 MNHEY and CDR2 SMNVEV (reference sequence). Trimming took 6 bases from V and 2 from J, leaving 14 bases between them. This CDR3 comprises 15 residues.